The count of the clone carrying this T cell receptor beta chain is one. Antigen: not known. Between about 17 and 34 mg of unsorted bulk tissue served as the source from which RNA and DNA were co-extracted. This entry belongs to a study of tumor-infiltrating lymphocytes in primary liver carcinoma. Turning to the study itself: Sample yields, roughly 3.65 to 7.13 million productive TCRbeta reads, were similar across the tissue types.

Reverse transcription of roughly 480 ng total RNA with a constant-region primer produced TCR beta cDNA. Generation of the TCR beta libraries relied on three nested multiplex PCR rounds using slightly modified ARM-PCR. The first two PCR rounds used TRBV1-TRBV30 primers with a Cbeta primer, 10 cycles each. TCRdb itself ran the multiplex PCR reads through MiXCR, one entry per CDR3 protein. The repertoire consists of approximately 110,000 distinct CDR3 sequences, with roughly three fifths occurring once and the leading ten covering roughly a tenth. Study-level points and caveats: The overlap of tumor-adjacent and tumor-blood pairs was smaller than that of tumor region pairs. Tumor specimens were characterized by a significantly higher top-250-clone fraction than blood (p = 0.039).

Germline V gene lookup returns CDR1 MDHEN and CDR2 SYDVKM. The V end was cut by 8 bases, the J end by 4 bases, with 15 bases between. CDR3 length equals 14 residues. The receptor was derived from a woman aged 55-70 years with primary liver carcinoma and hepatitis B virus infection. The chain carries TRBV28 and TRBJ2-1, with unresolved D. The material sequenced was liver tumor tissue from sampling region 1. As to subset: tumor region T1, superior pole. The CDR3 DNA reads TGTGCCAGCGGTCCACATCTAAGGTACAATGAGCAGTTCTTC. This encodes CASGPHLRYNEQFF.